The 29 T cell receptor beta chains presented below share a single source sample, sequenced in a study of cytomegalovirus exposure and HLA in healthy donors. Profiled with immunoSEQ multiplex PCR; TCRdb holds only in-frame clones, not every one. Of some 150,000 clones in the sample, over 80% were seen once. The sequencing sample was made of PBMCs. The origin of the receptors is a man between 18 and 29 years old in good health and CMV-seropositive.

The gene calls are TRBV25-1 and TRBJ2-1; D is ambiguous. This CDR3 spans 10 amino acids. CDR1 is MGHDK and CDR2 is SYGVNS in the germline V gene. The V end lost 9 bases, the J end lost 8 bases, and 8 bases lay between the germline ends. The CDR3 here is CASELDEQFF. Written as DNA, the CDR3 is TGTGCCAGTGAACTGGATGAGCAGTTCTTC. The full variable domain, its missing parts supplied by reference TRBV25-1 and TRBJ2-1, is EADIYQTPRYLVIGTGKKITLECSQTMGHDKMYWYQQDPGMELHLIHYSYGVNSTEKGDLSSESTVSRIRTEHFPLTLESARPSHTSQYLCASELDEQFFGPGTRLTVL.

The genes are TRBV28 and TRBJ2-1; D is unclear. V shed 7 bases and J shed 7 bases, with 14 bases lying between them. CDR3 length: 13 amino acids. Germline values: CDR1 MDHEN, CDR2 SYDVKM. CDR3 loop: CASIENFTNEQFF. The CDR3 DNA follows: TGTGCCAGCATCGAGAACTTCACTAATGAGCAGTTCTTC.

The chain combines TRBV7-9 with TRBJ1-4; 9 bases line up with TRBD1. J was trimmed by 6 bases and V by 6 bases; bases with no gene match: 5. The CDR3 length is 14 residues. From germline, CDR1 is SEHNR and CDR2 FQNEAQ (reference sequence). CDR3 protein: CASRKQGAHEKLFF. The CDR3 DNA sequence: TGTGCCAGCAGAAAACAGGGGGCGCATGAAAAACTGTTTTTT.

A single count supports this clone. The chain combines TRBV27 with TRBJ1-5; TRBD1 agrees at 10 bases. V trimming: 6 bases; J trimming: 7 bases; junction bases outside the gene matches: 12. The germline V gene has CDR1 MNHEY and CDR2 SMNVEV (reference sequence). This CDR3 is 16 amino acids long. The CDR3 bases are TGTGCCAGCAGGAGGAGTAGACAGGGGGCAGGACAGCCCCAGCATTTT. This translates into CASRRSRQGAGQPQHF.

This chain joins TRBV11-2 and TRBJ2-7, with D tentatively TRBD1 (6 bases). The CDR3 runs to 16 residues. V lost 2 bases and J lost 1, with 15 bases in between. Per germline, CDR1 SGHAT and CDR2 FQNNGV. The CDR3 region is CASSLQGRLQSYEQYF. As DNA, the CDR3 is TGTGCCAGCAGCTTACAGGGGCGGCTCCAGTCCTACGAGCAGTACTTC.

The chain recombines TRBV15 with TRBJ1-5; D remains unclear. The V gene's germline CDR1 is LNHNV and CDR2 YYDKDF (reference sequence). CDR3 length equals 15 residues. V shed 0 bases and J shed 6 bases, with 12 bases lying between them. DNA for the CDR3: TGTGCCACCAGCAGAGATCGAGAGGCTGGTCAGCCCCAGCATTTT. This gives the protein CATSRDREAGQPQHF.

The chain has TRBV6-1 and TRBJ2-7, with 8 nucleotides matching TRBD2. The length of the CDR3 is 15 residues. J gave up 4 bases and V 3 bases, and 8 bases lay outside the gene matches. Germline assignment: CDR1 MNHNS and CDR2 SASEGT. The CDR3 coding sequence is TGTGCCAGCAGTGACATCACGGGGGGGCCGTACGAGCAGTACTTC. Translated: CASSDITGGPYEQYF.

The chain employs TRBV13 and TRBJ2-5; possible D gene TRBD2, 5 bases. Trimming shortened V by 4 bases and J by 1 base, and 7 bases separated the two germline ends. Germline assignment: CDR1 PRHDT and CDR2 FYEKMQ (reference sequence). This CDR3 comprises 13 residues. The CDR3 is CASSSGIQETQYF. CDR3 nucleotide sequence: TGTGCCAGCAGCTCGGGAATCCAAGAGACCCAGTACTTC.

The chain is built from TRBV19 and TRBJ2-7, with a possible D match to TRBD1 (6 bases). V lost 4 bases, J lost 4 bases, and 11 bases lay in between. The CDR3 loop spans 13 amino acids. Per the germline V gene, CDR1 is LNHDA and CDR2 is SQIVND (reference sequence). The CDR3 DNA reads TGTGCCAGTAGTAAAGGAAGGGGGTACGAGCAGTACTTC. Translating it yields CASSKGRGYEQYF.

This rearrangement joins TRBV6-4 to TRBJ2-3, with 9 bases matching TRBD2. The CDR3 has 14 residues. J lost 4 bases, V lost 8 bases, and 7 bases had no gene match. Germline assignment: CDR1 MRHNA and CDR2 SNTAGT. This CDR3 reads CASSPGLASDTQYF. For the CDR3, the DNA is TGTGCCAGCTCACCGGGACTAGCTTCAGATACGCAGTATTTT.

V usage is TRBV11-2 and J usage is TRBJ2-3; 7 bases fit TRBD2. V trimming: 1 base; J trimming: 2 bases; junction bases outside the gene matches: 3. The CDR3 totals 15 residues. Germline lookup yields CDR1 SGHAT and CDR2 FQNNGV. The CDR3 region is CASSLGLASTDTQYF. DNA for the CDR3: TGTGCCAGCAGCTTAGGACTAGCCTCCACAGATACGCAGTATTTT. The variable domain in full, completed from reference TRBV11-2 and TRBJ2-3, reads EAGVAQSPRYKIIEKRQSVAFWCNPISGHATLYWYQQILGQGPKLLIQFQNNGVVDDSQLPKDRFSAERLKGVDSTLKIQPAKLEDSAVYLCASSLGLASTDTQYFGPGTRLTVL.

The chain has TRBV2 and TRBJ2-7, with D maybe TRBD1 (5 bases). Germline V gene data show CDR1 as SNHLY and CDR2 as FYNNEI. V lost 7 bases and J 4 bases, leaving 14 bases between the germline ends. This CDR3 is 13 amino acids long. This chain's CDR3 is CASNPRQRYEQYF. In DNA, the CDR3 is TGTGCCAGCAATCCCAGACAGAGATACGAGCAGTACTTC.

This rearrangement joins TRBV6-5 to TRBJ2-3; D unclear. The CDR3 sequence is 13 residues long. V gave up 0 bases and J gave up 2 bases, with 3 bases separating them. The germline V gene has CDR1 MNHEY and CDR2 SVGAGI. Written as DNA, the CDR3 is TGTGCCAGCAGTTACTCTCACACAGATACGCAGTATTTT. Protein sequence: CASSYSHTDTQYF.

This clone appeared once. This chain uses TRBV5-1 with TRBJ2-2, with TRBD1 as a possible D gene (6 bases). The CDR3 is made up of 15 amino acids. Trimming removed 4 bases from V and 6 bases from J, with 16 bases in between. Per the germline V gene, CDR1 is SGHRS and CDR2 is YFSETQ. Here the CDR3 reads CASSPQPTGPGELFF. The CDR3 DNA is TGCGCCAGCAGCCCCCAACCCACAGGGCCCGGGGAGCTGTTTTTT.

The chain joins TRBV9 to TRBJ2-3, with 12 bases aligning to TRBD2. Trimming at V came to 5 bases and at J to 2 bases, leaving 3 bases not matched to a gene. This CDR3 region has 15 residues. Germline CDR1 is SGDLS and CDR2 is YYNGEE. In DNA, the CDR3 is TGTGCCAGCAGTCTAGCGGGAGGGACCACAGATACGCAGTATTTT. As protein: CASSLAGGTTDTQYF.

The CDR3 bases are TGTGCCAGCAGCGCTAATAGCGGGAGCACCTACAATGAGCAGTTCTTC. It specifies CASSANSGSTYNEQFF. This rearrangement joins TRBV9 to TRBJ2-1; 9 positions match TRBD2. With 3 bases clipped from V and 2 bases from J, the junction kept 6 bases outside the gene matches. In germline, CDR1 is SGDLS, CDR2 YYNGEE. CDR3 length: 16 residues. Full variable domain (outside the CDR3, taken from reference TRBV9 and TRBJ2-1): DSGVTQTPKHLITATGQRVTLRCSPRSGDLSVYWYQQSLDQGLQFLIQYYNGEERAKGNILERFSAQQFPDLHSELNLSSLELGDSALYFCASSANSGSTYNEQFFGPGTRLTVL.

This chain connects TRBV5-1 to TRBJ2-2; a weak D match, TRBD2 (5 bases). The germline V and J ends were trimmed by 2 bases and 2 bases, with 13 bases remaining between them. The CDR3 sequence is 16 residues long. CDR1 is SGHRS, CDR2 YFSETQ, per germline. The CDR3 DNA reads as TGCGCCAGCAGCTTAAGTGGCGGGCAAAACACCGGGGAGCTGTTTTTT. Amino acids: CASSLSGGQNTGELFF.

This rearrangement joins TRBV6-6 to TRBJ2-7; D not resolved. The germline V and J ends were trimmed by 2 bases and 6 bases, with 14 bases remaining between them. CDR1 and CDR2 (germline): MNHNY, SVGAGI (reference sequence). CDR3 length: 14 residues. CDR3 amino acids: CASSYGRPGSEQYF. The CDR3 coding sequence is TGTGCCAGCAGTTACGGTCGCCCCGGGTCCGAGCAGTACTTC.

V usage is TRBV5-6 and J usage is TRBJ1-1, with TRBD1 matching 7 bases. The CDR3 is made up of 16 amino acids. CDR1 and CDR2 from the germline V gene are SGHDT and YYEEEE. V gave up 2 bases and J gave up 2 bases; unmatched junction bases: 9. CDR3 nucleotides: TGTGCCAGCAGCTTAAGAATACAGGGGCCAAACACTGAAGCTTTCTTT. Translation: CASSLRIQGPNTEAFF.

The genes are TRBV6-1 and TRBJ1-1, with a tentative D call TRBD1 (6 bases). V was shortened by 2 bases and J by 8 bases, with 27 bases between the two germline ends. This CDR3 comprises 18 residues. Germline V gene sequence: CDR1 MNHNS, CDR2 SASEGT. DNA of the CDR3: TGTGCCAGCAGTGAATCCCCAGGACAGCCGGCAAGGACGTTCGAAGCTTTCTTT. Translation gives CASSESPGQPARTFEAFF.

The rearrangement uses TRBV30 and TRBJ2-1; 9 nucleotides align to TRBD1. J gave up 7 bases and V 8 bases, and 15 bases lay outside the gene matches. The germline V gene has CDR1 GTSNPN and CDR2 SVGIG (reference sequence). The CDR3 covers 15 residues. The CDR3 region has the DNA TGTGCCGTAATCATACCGACCGGGACAGGGAATGAGCAGTTCTTC. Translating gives CAVIIPTGTGNEQFF.

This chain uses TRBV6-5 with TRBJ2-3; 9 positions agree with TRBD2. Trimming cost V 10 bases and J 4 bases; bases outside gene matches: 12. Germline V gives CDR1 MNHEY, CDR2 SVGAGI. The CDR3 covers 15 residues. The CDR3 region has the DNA TGTGCCACCGCGGGGCGGGAGGGAGGATCAGATACGCAGTATTTT. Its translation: CATAGREGGSDTQYF.

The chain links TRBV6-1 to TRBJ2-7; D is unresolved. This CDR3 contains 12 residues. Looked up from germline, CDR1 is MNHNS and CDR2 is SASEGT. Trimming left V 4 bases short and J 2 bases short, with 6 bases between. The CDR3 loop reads CASSVHAYEQYF. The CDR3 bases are TGTGCCAGCAGTGTCCATGCCTACGAGCAGTACTTC.

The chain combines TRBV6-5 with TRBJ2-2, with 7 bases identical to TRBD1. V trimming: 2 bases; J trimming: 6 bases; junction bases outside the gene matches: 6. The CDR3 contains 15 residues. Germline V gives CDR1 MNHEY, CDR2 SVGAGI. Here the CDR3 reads CASSYDREIAGELFF. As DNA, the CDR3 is TGTGCCAGCAGTTACGACAGGGAAATAGCCGGGGAGCTGTTTTTT.

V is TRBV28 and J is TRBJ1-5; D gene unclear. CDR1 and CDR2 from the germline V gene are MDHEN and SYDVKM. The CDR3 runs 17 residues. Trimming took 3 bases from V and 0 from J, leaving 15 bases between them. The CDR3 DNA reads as TGTGCCAGCAGTTTCAAGTGGGCTCCCCTTAGCAATCAGCCCCAGCATTTT. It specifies CASSFKWAPLSNQPQHF.

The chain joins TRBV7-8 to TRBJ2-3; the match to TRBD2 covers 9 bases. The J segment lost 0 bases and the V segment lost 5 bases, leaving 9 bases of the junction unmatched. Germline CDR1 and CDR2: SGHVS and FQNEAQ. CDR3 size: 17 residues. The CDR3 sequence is CASSGKVAGASTDTQYF. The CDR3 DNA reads TGTGCCAGCAGCGGTAAAGTAGCGGGGGCGAGCACAGATACGCAGTATTTT.

The chain's CDR3 is CASSSDRANGYTF. The CDR3 DNA reads as TGTGCCAGCAGTTCGGACAGGGCTAATGGCTACACCTTC. This chain joins TRBV28 and TRBJ1-2, with TRBD1 matching over 8 bases. The CDR3 has 13 amino acids. V shed 4 bases and J 6 bases; nucleotides not matched to a gene: 4. CDR1 MDHEN and CDR2 SYDVKM come from the germline V gene.

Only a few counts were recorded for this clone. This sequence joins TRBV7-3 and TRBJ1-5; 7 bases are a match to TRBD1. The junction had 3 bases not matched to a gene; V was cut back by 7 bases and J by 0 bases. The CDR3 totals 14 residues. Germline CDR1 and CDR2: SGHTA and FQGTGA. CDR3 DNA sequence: TGTGCCAGCAAAACAGGGGATAGCAATCAGCCCCAGCATTTT. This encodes CASKTGDSNQPQHF. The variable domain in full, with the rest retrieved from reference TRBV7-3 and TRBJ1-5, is GAGVSQTPSNKVTEKGKYVELRCDPISGHTALYWYRQSLGQGPEFLIYFQGTGAADDSGLPNDRFFAVRPEGSVSTLKIQRTERGDSAVYLCASKTGDSNQPQHFGDGTRLSIL.

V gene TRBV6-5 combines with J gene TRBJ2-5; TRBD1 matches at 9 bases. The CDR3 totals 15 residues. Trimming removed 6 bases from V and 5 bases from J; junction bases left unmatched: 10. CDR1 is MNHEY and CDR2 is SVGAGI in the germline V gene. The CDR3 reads CASRSHGQGTETQYF. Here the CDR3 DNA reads TGTGCCAGCAGATCACACGGACAGGGGACGGAGACCCAGTACTTC.